The 18 T cell receptor beta chains below all came from one sample that was sequenced in a study of blood T cell repertoires in COVID-19. Measured with immunoSEQ multiplex PCR; TCRdb has only the in-frame clones, and not every one. The sample lists 150,000 to 200,000 clones, roughly four fifths occurring once. The sequenced sample consisted of peripheral blood. The receptors were gathered from a woman in her seventies with COVID-19, enrolled during active disease.

The gene calls are TRBV18 and TRBJ2-4; TRBD2 is a possible D gene (5 bases). Germline V gene data show CDR1 as KGHSH and CDR2 as LQKENI. The length of the CDR3 is 20 residues. Between the trimmed V and J ends, which lost 3 bases and 0 bases, there was a span of 24 bases. The DNA of the CDR3 is TGTGCCAGCTCACCTGGACCAGGAGGCCTCTTACGTCTAGCCAAAAACATTCAGTACTTC. Translation gives CASSPGPGGLLRLAKNIQYF.

V gene TRBV13 combines with J gene TRBJ1-3, with a weak D call TRBD1 (6 bases). V was trimmed by 5 bases and J by 2 bases, leaving 10 bases between them. The CDR3 has 14 residues. Germline assignment: CDR1 PRHDT and CDR2 FYEKMQ (reference sequence). CDR3 protein: CASSTWGPGNTIYF. The CDR3 DNA reads as TGTGCCAGCAGCACATGGGGGCCTGGAAACACCATATATTTT.

V usage is TRBV6-2 or TRBV6-3 and J usage is TRBJ1-6; no definite D call. V lost 2 bases and J lost 10, with 21 bases in between. This CDR3 is built from 17 residues. CDR1 and CDR2 (germline): MNHEY, SVGEGT. The CDR3, as DNA: TGTGCCAGCAGTTACCCCGAGGCTCGGGATGTGGGGTCACCCCTCCACTTT. Translated: CASSYPEARDVGSPLHF.

The chain uses TRBV6-4 and TRBJ2-7, with a weak D call TRBD1 (5 bases). This CDR3 has 12 amino acids. Germline lookup yields CDR1 MRHNA and CDR2 SNTAGT. The V gene lost 10 bases and the J gene lost 6 bases, with 16 bases spanning the gap. Here the CDR3 reads CANRRTLREQYF. CDR3 nucleotide sequence: TGTGCCAACCGCAGGACACTGCGCGAGCAGTACTTC.

This chain connects TRBV6-2 or TRBV6-3 to TRBJ2-7, with unresolved D. The germline CDR1 and CDR2 sequences are MNHEY and SVGEGT. This CDR3 has 12 amino acids. V was shortened by 3 bases and J by 0 bases, with 3 bases between the two germline ends. This CDR3 is CASSYSSYEQYF. The CDR3 DNA sequence: TGTGCCAGCAGTTATAGCTCCTACGAGCAGTACTTC.

The chain joins TRBV28 to TRBJ1-4; a possible D gene is TRBD1 (5 bases). The CDR3 is 16 amino acids. Germline V CDR1 and CDR2: MDHEN, SYDVKM. V lost 5 bases and J 2 bases, leaving 15 bases between the germline ends. The CDR3 nucleotides read TGTGCCAGCAGTGGGCCCGGCAGGGCGACTAATGAAAAACTGTTTTTT. This translates into CASSGPGRATNEKLFF.

The chain recombines TRBV9 with TRBJ2-2; 9 bases map to TRBD2. CDR3 length: 15 amino acids. J lost 5 bases, V lost 3 bases, and 5 bases had no gene match. CDR1 is SGDLS, CDR2 YYNGEE, per germline. CDR3 amino acids: CASSDTSGPTGELFF. The CDR3 region has the DNA TGTGCCAGCAGCGACACTAGCGGGCCTACCGGGGAGCTGTTTTTT.

V is TRBV7-8 and J is TRBJ1-6; weak D call: TRBD1 (6 bases). V was clipped by 0 bases and J by 6 bases, with 21 bases between them. CDR1 is SGHVS and CDR2 is FQNEAQ in the germline V gene. The CDR3 sequence is 19 residues long. The chain's CDR3 is CASSLARGYGIRGNSPLHF. CDR3 sequence (DNA): TGTGCCAGCAGCTTAGCGCGGGGGTACGGAATCAGGGGTAATTCACCCCTCCACTTT.

The chain combines TRBV5-1 with TRBJ2-3, with unresolved D. This CDR3 has 13 amino acids. V was pared by 2 bases and J by 2 bases, with 6 bases between. Germline lookup yields CDR1 SGHRS and CDR2 YFSETQ. The CDR3 loop is CASSLEYTDTQYF. DNA for the CDR3: TGCGCCAGCAGCTTAGAGTACACAGATACGCAGTATTTT.

The CDR3 sequence: CATSDFAGGSYNEQFF. The CDR3 DNA reads as TGTGCCACCAGTGATTTCGCGGGAGGTTCCTACAATGAGCAGTTCTTC. The chain uses TRBV24-1 and TRBJ2-1, with 8 bases fitting TRBD2. V shed 1 base and J 1 base; nucleotides not matched to a gene: 2. Germline V gives CDR1 KGHDR, CDR2 SFDVKD. The CDR3 totals 16 residues.

The chain employs TRBV11-2 and TRBJ1-1; TRBD1 matches at 7 bases. CDR1 is SGHAT and CDR2 is FQNNGV in the germline V gene. The CDR3 spans 15 residues. Germline trimming cut 2 bases from V and 5 bases from J; bases unmatched to any gene: 8. The CDR3 loop is CASSLRVGGLTEAFF. DNA of the CDR3: TGTGCCAGCAGCTTAAGGGTAGGGGGCTTAACTGAAGCTTTCTTT.

The chain recombines TRBV12-3 or TRBV12-4 with TRBJ1-5, with D unresolved. CDR3 length: 12 residues. Trimming took off 3 bases at V and 7 bases at J, with 7 bases between the two ends. DNA of the CDR3: TGTGCCAGCAGTTTTATGTTCCAGCCCCAGCATTTT. The encoded protein is CASSFMFQPQHF.

The rearrangement links TRBV30 to TRBJ2-1; TRBD2 aligns across 14 bases. Trimming took 3 bases from V and 0 from J; bases not matched to a gene: 13. CDR3 length equals 20 residues. Germline CDR1 and CDR2: GTSNPN and SVGIG (reference sequence). CDR3 amino acids: CAWSSPGTSGRRSSYNEQFF. The CDR3 DNA is TGTGCCTGGAGCTCACCCGGGACTAGCGGGAGACGGAGCTCCTACAATGAGCAGTTCTTC.

This clone was detected only a few times. The chain has TRBV7-2 and TRBJ1-6; 8 nucleotides match TRBD1. V gave up 4 bases and J gave up 4 bases; unmatched junction bases: 3. The CDR3 length is 15 residues. CDR1 is SGHTA, CDR2 FQGNSA, per germline. CDR3 coding DNA: TGTGCCAGCAGCTACAGACAGGGGTATAATTCACCCCTCCACTTT. It encodes CASSYRQGYNSPLHF.

The DNA for the CDR3 is TGTGCCAGCAGTCCCCCCGACAGGTTGACCGAAGCTTTCTTT. This gives the protein CASSPPDRLTEAFF. The V and J genes are TRBV28 and TRBJ1-1, with a tentative D call TRBD1 (6 bases). Looked up from germline, CDR1 is MDHEN and CDR2 is SYDVKM. The CDR3 length is 14 residues. Trimming stripped 5 bases from V and 8 bases from J, with 18 bases between. Full variable domain (outside the CDR3, taken from reference TRBV28 and TRBJ1-1): DVKVTQSSRYLVKRTGEKVFLECVQDMDHENMFWYRQDPGLGLRLIYFSYDVKMKEKGDIPEGYSVSREKKERFSLILESASTNQTSMYLCASSPPDRLTEAFFGQGTRLTVV.

The gene calls are TRBV4-3 and TRBJ2-7; D remains ambiguous. The germline V gene encodes CDR1 LGHNA and CDR2 YSLEER. This CDR3 contains 11 residues. Trimming pared 4 bases from V and 6 bases from J, leaving 7 bases between. CDR3 sequence (DNA): TGCGCCAGCAGCCTACTCCCCGAGCAGTACTTC. As protein: CASSLLPEQYF.

V is TRBV30 and J is TRBJ2-1; 13 bases map to TRBD2. CDR1 is GTSNPN, CDR2 SVGIG, per germline (reference sequence). The V and J ends lost 5 bases and 9 bases, in that order; junction bases with no gene match: 4. The length of the CDR3 is 13 residues. CDR3 protein: CAWGTSGISEQFF. CDR3 DNA: TGTGCCTGGGGGACTAGCGGGATTAGTGAGCAGTTCTTC. Full variable domain (outside the CDR3, taken from reference TRBV30 and TRBJ2-1): SQTIHQWPATLVQPVGSPLSLECTVEGTSNPNLYWYRQAAGRGLQLLFYSVGIGQISSEVPQNLSASRPQDRQFILSSKKLLLSDSGFYLCAWGTSGISEQFFGPGTRLTVL.

The chain employs TRBV5-1 and TRBJ2-1, with TRBD2 matching 9 bases. With 3 bases clipped from V and 6 bases from J, the junction kept 10 bases outside the gene matches. Germline-derived CDR1 and CDR2 are SGHRS and YFSETQ. The CDR3 is 16 amino acids. CDR3 nucleotides: TGCGCCAGCAGCTCTCAAGCGGGAGGCAACGGCAATGAGCAGTTCTTC. Translated: CASSSQAGGNGNEQFF.